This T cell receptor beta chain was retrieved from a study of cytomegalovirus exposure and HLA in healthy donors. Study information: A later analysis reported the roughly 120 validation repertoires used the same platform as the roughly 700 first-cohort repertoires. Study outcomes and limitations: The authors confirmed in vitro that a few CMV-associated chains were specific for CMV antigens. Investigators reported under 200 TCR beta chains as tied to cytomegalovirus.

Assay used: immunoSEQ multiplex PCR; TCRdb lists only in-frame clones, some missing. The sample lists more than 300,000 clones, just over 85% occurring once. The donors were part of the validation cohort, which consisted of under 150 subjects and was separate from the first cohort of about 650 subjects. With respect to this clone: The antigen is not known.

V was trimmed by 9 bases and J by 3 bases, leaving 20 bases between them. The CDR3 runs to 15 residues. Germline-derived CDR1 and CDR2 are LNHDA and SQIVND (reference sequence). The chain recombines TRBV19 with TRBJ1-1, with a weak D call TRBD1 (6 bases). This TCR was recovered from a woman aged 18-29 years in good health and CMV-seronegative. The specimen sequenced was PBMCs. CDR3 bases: TGTGCCAGCGCCTCGAGGGGGGGCGGCTACACTGAAGCTTTCTTT. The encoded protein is CASASRGGGYTEAFF.